The next 32 T cell receptor beta chains were all read from a single sample in a study of T cells in Graves' hyperthyroidism and ophthalmopathy. From RNA transcripts, TCR beta CDR3 regions were amplified. The HTBI primer set served for first-round RT-PCR of the TCR CDR3. TCRdb redid the calling of the multiplex PCR reads with MiXCR, one entry per CDR3 protein. The profile shows 700,000 to 850,000 distinct CDR3 sequences, roughly a third of them singletons. Sequenced sample: blood. These receptors originate from a woman aged 35 to 49 with Graves' hyperthyroidism.

This clonotype has a count of ten or more. The rearrangement uses TRBV2 and TRBJ1-5; tentative D call: TRBD1 (6 bases). Trimming removed 4 bases from V and 4 bases from J, with 14 bases in between. The CDR3 has 15 residues. The germline CDR1 and CDR2 sequences are SNHLY and FYNNEI. CDR3 sequence reads: CASSAEGGENQPQHF. In nucleotides, the CDR3 is TGTGCCAGCAGTGCTGAGGGGGGGGAAAATCAGCCCCAGCATTTT.

The V call is TRBV24-1, the J call TRBJ2-7; no clear D gene. Trimming removed 11 bases from V and 7 bases from J, with 17 bases in between. CDR1 is KGHDR, CDR2 SFDVKD, per germline. The CDR3 is 12 residues long. The CDR3 is CASSLDEPEQYF. The DNA for the CDR3 is TGTGCCAGCAGCTTGGACGAACCTGAGCAGTACTTC.

This clonotype was seen ten or more times. The rearrangement uses TRBV5-5 and TRBJ2-5, with 8 bases matching TRBD1. There are 12 residues in the CDR3. J gave up 3 bases and V 8 bases, and 3 bases lay outside the gene matches. Germline-derived CDR1 and CDR2 are SGHKS and YYEKEE (reference sequence). CDR3 in DNA: TGTGCCAGTAACAGGGGGAAAGAGACCCAGTACTTC. Amino acid sequence: CASNRGKETQYF.

This clonotype turned up a few times. This chain links TRBV12-3 or TRBV12-4 with TRBJ2-7; tentatively, D is TRBD1 (5 bases). The CDR3 runs to 14 residues. The ends were cut back, 5 bases at V and 3 bases at J, with 14 bases in the middle. In DNA, the CDR3 is TGTGCCAGCAGTCCACCCCCAGGGAACTACGAGCAGTACTTC. Translating it yields CASSPPPGNYEQYF.

The chain joins TRBV7-9 to TRBJ2-7; 8 bases line up with TRBD1. The CDR3 is made up of 15 amino acids. V was clipped by 5 bases and J by 2 bases; unmatched bases: 8. Looked up from germline, CDR1 is SEHNR and CDR2 is FQNEAQ (reference sequence). CDR3: CASSHRDRNTYEQYF. CDR3 coding DNA: TGTGCCAGCAGCCACCGGGACAGGAATACCTACGAGCAGTACTTC.

This clonotype was detected many times. This chain connects TRBV6-5 to TRBJ2-7; D not resolved. This CDR3 has 16 residues. The V end was cut by 0 bases, the J end by 5 bases, with 17 bases between. Germline V gene lookup returns CDR1 MNHEY and CDR2 SVGAGI. The CDR3 is CASSYSTQPVLHEQYF. CDR3 in DNA: TGTGCCAGCAGTTACTCGACCCAGCCCGTACTACACGAGCAGTACTTC.

This clonotype was counted between two and nine times. At one end, the junction sequence differs from germline, possibly due to a read error. The chain has TRBV10-3 and TRBJ2-2; TRBD1 agrees at 10 bases. Germline lookup yields CDR1 ENHRY and CDR2 SYGVKD. The CDR3 runs to 15 residues. In DNA, the CDR3 is TGTGCCAGCAGTTACGGGACAGGGGCCCCCGGGGAGCTGTTTTTT. It is translated as CASSYGTGAPGELFF.

A remark on this clonotype: This sequence may be a read error, since a much larger clone differs from it by one base. The chain combines TRBV20-1 with TRBJ1-5, with D possibly TRBD1 on 6 matching bases. Germline CDR1 and CDR2: DFQATT and SNEGSKA (reference sequence). The CDR3 length is 15 residues. V was shortened by 1 base and J by 6 bases, with 16 bases between the two germline ends. The CDR3 sequence: CSARGGRPEGQPQHF. CDR3 sequence (DNA): TGCAGTGCTAGAGGGGGGCGTCCTGAAGGTCAGCCCCAGCATTTT.

This clonotype was picked up a small number of times. The genes are TRBV4-1 and TRBJ2-2; D is uncertain. The CDR3 has 14 residues. V lost 0 bases and J lost 4, with 6 bases in between. Germline V gene lookup returns CDR1 MGHRA and CDR2 YSYEKL. CDR3 DNA: TGCGCCAGCAGCCAAGATATGGGCACCGGGGAGCTGTTTTTT. It translates to CASSQDMGTGELFF.

The rearrangement uses TRBV28 and TRBJ1-5; unclear D gene. Germline-derived CDR1 and CDR2 are MDHEN and SYDVKM. There are 14 residues in the CDR3. Between the trimmed V and J ends, which lost 7 bases and 2 bases, there was a span of 12 bases. CDR3 sequence: CASIKDRGNQPQHF. The CDR3 region has the DNA TGTGCCAGCATTAAGGACCGGGGCAATCAGCCCCAGCATTTT.

This clonotype was counted a few times. This chain connects TRBV6-5 to TRBJ1-2; the D gene is possibly TRBD1 (5 bases). This CDR3 spans 15 amino acids. The V gene's germline CDR1 is MNHEY and CDR2 SVGAGI. The V and J ends lost 0 bases and 5 bases respectively, with 13 bases between them. The CDR3 sequence: CASSYSMPTDYGYTF. The CDR3 nucleotides are TGTGCCAGCAGTTACTCGATGCCGACAGATTATGGCTACACCTTC.

This clonotype was observed at least ten times. The chain employs TRBV29-1 and TRBJ2-5; TRBD2 is a possible D gene (6 bases). The CDR3 spans 13 residues. Germline CDR1 SQVTM, CDR2 ANQGSEA. Trimming cost V 6 bases and J 4 bases, with 15 bases left between them. The CDR3 DNA sequence: TGCAGCGTCCTACTTAGCGGCCGAGAGACCCAGTACTTC. This translates into CSVLLSGRETQYF.

This chain uses TRBV19 with TRBJ1-3; no definite D call. The germline CDR1 and CDR2 sequences are LNHDA and SQIVND (reference sequence). V was shortened by 7 bases and J by 4 bases, with 8 bases between the two germline ends. This CDR3 spans 12 amino acids. CDR3 residues: CASMMGGNTIYF. CDR3 nucleotide sequence: TGTGCCAGTATGATGGGAGGAAACACCATATATTTT. The variable domain in full, completed from reference TRBV19 and TRBJ1-3, reads DGGITQSPKYLFRKEGQNVTLSCEQNLNHDAMYWYRQDPGQGLRLIYYSQIVNDFQKGDIAEGYSVSREKKESFPLTVTSAQKNPTAFYLCASMMGGNTIYFGEGSWLTVV.

The sample holds many counts of this clonotype. Written as DNA, the CDR3 is TGTGCCAGCAGCGCCCGGACAGGTTTCCGCGAGCAGTACTTC. Its translation: CASSARTGFREQYF. The chain uses TRBV9 and TRBJ2-7, with TRBD1 matching 7 bases. The junction had 9 bases not matched to a gene; V was cut back by 3 bases and J by 6 bases. The V gene's germline CDR1 is SGDLS and CDR2 YYNGEE. CDR3 length equals 14 residues.

This clonotype was detected only a few times. With a much larger clone just one base away, this may be a read error. V and J are TRBV7-8 and TRBJ2-6; tentatively, D is TRBD1 (5 bases). This CDR3 contains 16 residues. Per the germline V gene, CDR1 is SGHVS and CDR2 is FQNEAQ. The DNA for the CDR3 is TGTGCCAGCAGCTTAGCCCCCCAAGCTGGGGCCAGCGTCCTGACTTTC. The encoded protein is CASSLAPQAGASVLTF. Filled out from reference TRBV7-8 and TRBJ2-6, the complete variable domain reads GAGVSQSPRYKVAKRGQDVALRCDPISGHVSLFWYQQALGQGPEFLTYFQNEAQLDKSGLPSDRFFAERPEGSVSTLKIQRTQQEDSAVYLCASSLAPQAGASVLTFGAGSRLTVL.

Note on this clonotype: This may be a read error, as it is one base from a much larger clone. The V gene is TRBV19, the J gene TRBJ2-7; unclear D gene. The length of the CDR3 is 13 residues. CDR1 is LNHDA, CDR2 SQIVND, per germline (reference sequence). This CDR3 reads CASSYYTFYGQYF. For the CDR3, the DNA is TGTGCCAGTAGTTACTACACTTTCTACGGGCAGTACTTC.

This clonotype was seen at least ten times. This rearrangement joins TRBV7-9 to TRBJ1-1; maybe TRBD1 (6 bases). Germline V CDR1 and CDR2: SEHNR, FQNEAQ (reference sequence). The CDR3 extends over 17 amino acids. V shed 1 base and J shed 0 bases, with 15 bases lying between them. The DNA of the CDR3 is TGTGCCAGCAGCTTAGGGTGGGGGCGAATGATGAACACTGAAGCTTTCTTT. Translating gives CASSLGWGRMMNTEAFF.

This rearrangement joins TRBV6-6 to TRBJ1-1, with D tentatively TRBD1 (5 bases). Germline assignment: CDR1 MNHNY and CDR2 SVGAGI (reference sequence). Trimming stripped 7 bases from V and 4 bases from J, with 13 bases between. The CDR3 runs 13 residues. The CDR3 DNA sequence: TGTGCCAGCACCCTTTCAGGGAGCACTGAAGCTTTCTTT. Protein sequence: CASTLSGSTEAFF.

About this clonotype itself: A much larger clone sits a single nucleotide away, making a read error possible. This rearrangement joins TRBV10-3 to TRBJ2-2; D is perhaps TRBD1 (5 bases). The germline V gene has CDR1 ENHRY and CDR2 SYGVKD. The CDR3 consists of 15 residues. The CDR3 DNA is TGTGCCACCAGTGATTCCCCCCAGGGAACCGGGGAGCTGTTTTTT. Translated, it gives CATSDSPQGTGELFF.

Comments on this clonotype: Sequence at one end of the junction differs from germline and may be a read error. The V call is TRBV7-2, the J call TRBJ2-2, with 10 bases that match TRBD1. The CDR3 has 15 amino acids. CDR1 SGHTA and CDR2 FQGNSA come from the germline V gene. DNA for the CDR3: TGTGCCAGCAGCTACGGGACAGGGGTTGGAAATGAGCAGTTTTTT. It codes for CASSYGTGVGNEQFF.

The V and J genes are TRBV9 and TRBJ2-5; D is possibly TRBD1 or TRBD2 (5 bases each). V was trimmed by 6 bases and J by 2 bases, leaving 14 bases between them. This CDR3 has 14 residues. CDR1 SGDLS and CDR2 YYNGEE come from the germline V gene. The CDR3 reads CASTRDPGQETQYF. CDR3 nucleotides: TGTGCCAGCACCCGGGACCCTGGGCAAGAGACCCAGTACTTC.

The chain couples TRBV6-5 to TRBJ2-7, with TRBD2 matching over 12 bases. CDR3 length: 16 amino acids. The ends lost 7 bases at V and 0 bases at J; junction bases unmatched: 7. The germline V gene encodes CDR1 MNHEY and CDR2 SVGAGI. The CDR3 DNA reads as TGTGCCAGCAATCCACTAGCGGGAGGTCCCTCCTACGAGCAGTACTTC. Residues: CASNPLAGGPSYEQYF.

This clonotype was recorded many times. CDR3 DNA: TGTGCCAGTAGTCTCTCCGTCGTAGAGACCCAGTACTTC. The encoded protein is CASSLSVVETQYF. The rearrangement uses TRBV19 and TRBJ2-5; D remains unclear. V was cut by 5 bases and J by 4 bases, with 11 bases left in between. In germline, CDR1 is LNHDA, CDR2 SQIVND (reference sequence). The CDR3 sequence is 13 residues long.

The chain recombines TRBV12-3 or TRBV12-4 with TRBJ2-7; tentatively, D is TRBD1 (6 bases). The CDR3 loop spans 14 amino acids. V lost 6 bases and J 0 bases, leaving 12 bases between the germline ends. CDR3 sequence: CASRGDTVSYEQYF. CDR3 coding DNA: TGTGCCAGCAGGGGGGACACCGTCTCCTACGAGCAGTACTTC.

This clonotype was recorded at least ten times. The rearrangement links TRBV5-4 to TRBJ1-3; the D is unclear. Trimming stripped 4 bases from V and 4 bases from J, with 6 bases between. The CDR3 loop spans 12 amino acids. CDR1 and CDR2 (germline): SGHNT, YYREEE (reference sequence). For the CDR3, the DNA is TGTGCCAGCAGCCAACAGGGAAACACCATATATTTT. It yields the protein CASSQQGNTIYF.

As for this clonotype: One junction end does not reproduce the germline sequence, and a read error may be involved. The J gene is TRBJ2-2, the V gene TRBV12-3 or TRBV12-4; D remains ambiguous. The CDR3 is made up of 12 amino acids. The CDR3 DNA is TGTGTCAGCAGCCCTACCACCGGGGAGCTGTTTTTT. This encodes CVSSPTTGELFF.

This clonotype was detected many times. The chain has TRBV20-1 and TRBJ2-7; D possibly corresponds to TRBD2 (7 bases). V was pared by 1 base and J by 2 bases, with 12 bases between. This CDR3 has 14 residues. The germline gives CDR1 DFQATT, CDR2 SNEGSKA (reference sequence). CDR3 sequence (DNA): TGCAGTGCTAGAGGTCAAGGGGGGGCCTACGAGCAGTACTTC. Amino acids: CSARGQGGAYEQYF.

The V and J genes are TRBV7-2 and TRBJ1-1; possible D gene TRBD1, 5 bases. CDR3 length equals 14 residues. The ends were cut back, 5 bases at V and 6 bases at J, with 16 bases in the middle. Germline CDR1 is SGHTA and CDR2 is FQGNSA. CDR3: CASSQTEGYAEAFF. CDR3 DNA: TGTGCCAGCAGCCAAACTGAGGGGTACGCTGAAGCTTTCTTT.

This clonotype was observed a handful of times. V gene TRBV29-1 combines with J gene TRBJ1-5; the D is unclear. In germline, CDR1 is SQVTM, CDR2 ANQGSEA. Trimming removed 7 bases from V and 7 bases from J, with 14 bases in between. This CDR3 is 12 amino acids long. CDR3 sequence reads: CSDHASPQPQHF. In DNA, the CDR3 is TGCAGCGACCACGCTTCCCCCCAGCCCCAGCATTTT.

The chain employs TRBV10-1 and TRBJ2-7; the D is unclear. Trimming removed 1 base at V and 2 bases at J, with 6 bases between. CDR1 WNHNN and CDR2 SYGVQD come from the germline V gene (reference sequence). This CDR3 has 13 amino acids. CDR3 coding DNA: TGCGCCAGCAGTGAGTTGGTTACCTACGAGCAGTACTTC. Translated, it gives CASSELVTYEQYF.

Concerning this clonotype itself: One junction end disagrees with the germline gene, perhaps due to a read error. The chain has TRBV9 and TRBJ1-4; unclear D gene. The germline gives CDR1 SGDLS, CDR2 YYNGEE. The CDR3 extends over 16 amino acids. The CDR3: CAGSPQVGGIGEKLFF. DNA for the CDR3: TGTGCCGGCAGCCCCCAAGTCGGTGGGATTGGCGAAAAACTGTTTTTT.

The V call is TRBV7-9, the J call TRBJ2-7, with TRBD1 identical over 9 bases. Germline CDR1 is SEHNR and CDR2 is FQNEAQ (reference sequence). The V and J ends lost 0 bases and 6 bases, in that order; junction bases with no gene match: 9. CDR3 length equals 16 residues. The DNA for the CDR3 is TGTGCCAGCAGCTTAGCGCGAGGGACAGGGATTGTCGAGCAGTACTTC. Encoded protein: CASSLARGTGIVEQYF.